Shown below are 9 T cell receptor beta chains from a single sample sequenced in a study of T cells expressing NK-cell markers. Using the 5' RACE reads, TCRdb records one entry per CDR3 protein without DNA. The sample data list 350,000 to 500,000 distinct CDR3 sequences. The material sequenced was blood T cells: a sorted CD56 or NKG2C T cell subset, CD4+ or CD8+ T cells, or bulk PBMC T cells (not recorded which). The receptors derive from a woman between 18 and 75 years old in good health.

CDR3: CASRQYSGGPSYNEQFF. This chain connects TRBV12-3 or TRBV12-4 to TRBJ2-1; with no DNA, the TCRdb D assignment of TRBD2 cannot be verified. CDR3 length: 17 amino acids.

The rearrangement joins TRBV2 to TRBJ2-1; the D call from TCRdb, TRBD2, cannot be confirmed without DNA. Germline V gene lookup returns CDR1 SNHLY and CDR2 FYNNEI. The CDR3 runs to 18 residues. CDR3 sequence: CASGPRFSGFSSYNEQFF.

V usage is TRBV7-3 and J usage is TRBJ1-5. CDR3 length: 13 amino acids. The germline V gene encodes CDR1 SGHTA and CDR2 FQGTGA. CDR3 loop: CASSPNGDQPQHF.

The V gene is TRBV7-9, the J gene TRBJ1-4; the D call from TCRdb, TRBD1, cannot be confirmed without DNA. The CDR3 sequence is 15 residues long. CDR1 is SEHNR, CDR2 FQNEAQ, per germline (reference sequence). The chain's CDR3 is CASSLEHRDPEKLFF.

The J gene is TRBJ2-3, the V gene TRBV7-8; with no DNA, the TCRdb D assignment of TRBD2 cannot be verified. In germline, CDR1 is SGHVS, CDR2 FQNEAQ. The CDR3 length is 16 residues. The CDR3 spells CASSLDRGRASDTQYF.

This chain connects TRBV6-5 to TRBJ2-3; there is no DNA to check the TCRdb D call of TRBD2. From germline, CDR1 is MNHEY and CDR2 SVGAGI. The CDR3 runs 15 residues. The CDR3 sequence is CASSGALRGGDTQYF.

The CDR3 protein is CASRRPANTEAFF. V usage is TRBV7-9 and J usage is TRBJ1-1. The CDR3 extends over 13 amino acids. CDR1 and CDR2 (germline): SEHNR, FQNEAQ (reference sequence).

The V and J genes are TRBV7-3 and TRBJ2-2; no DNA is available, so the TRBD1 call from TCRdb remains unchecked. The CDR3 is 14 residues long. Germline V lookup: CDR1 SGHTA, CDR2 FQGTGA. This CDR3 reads CASSLGDRTGELFF.

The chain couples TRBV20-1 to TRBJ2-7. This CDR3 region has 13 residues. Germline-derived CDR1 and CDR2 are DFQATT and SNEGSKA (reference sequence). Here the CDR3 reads CSARVGGSYEQYF.